The rows below give T cell receptor beta chains drawn from one sample of a study of blood T cell repertoires in COVID-19. Sequencing was performed with immunoSEQ multiplex PCR; in TCRdb, only in-frame clones are kept and a portion is missing. The table has around 150,000 clones, over 80% seen once. Sequenced input: PBMCs or T cells enriched from blood (not recorded which). The receptors were gathered from a woman aged 55 to 70 who had recovered from COVID-19. Each CDR3 is given with its conserved first and last residue. The D gene is left open where the match is weak. Clone sizes are given selectively: once, few, many, or a class where the clone is expanded.

clone_size	v_call	j_call	cdr3_length	d_call	cdr3_nt	cdr3_aa
.	TRBV2	TRBJ1-5	15	.	TGTGCCAGCAGTGGGCCAGGGGCCTTTAATCAGCCCCAGCATTTT	CASSGPGAFNQPQHF
.	TRBV4-1	TRBJ2-3	16	.	TGCGCCAGCAGCCTTGGGGGGGCGGGGTACACAGATACGCAGTATTTT	CASSLGGAGYTDTQYF
.	TRBV7-2	TRBJ2-3	14	.	TGTGCCAGCAGCTTAGTGGTCGGGGCAGATACGCAGTATTTT	CASSLVVGADTQYF
.	TRBV2	TRBJ2-7	15	TRBD2	TGTGCCAGCAAAGTATCGTCTAGCGGGAGAGGCGAGCAGTACTTC	CASKVSSSGRGEQYF
.	TRBV6-5	TRBJ1-5	14	.	TGTGCCAGCAGTTACGGGCAGGGCAATCAGCCCCAGCATTTT	CASSYGQGNQPQHF
.	TRBV5-5	TRBJ1-5	13	.	TGTGCCAGCAGCTTGACTCCGGGTCAGCCCCAGCATTTT	CASSLTPGQPQHF
.	TRBV7-8	TRBJ2-3	15	TRBD1	TGTGCCAGCAGCCTGGACAGGGGTCTCACAGATACGCAGTATTTT	CASSLDRGLTDTQYF
.	TRBV7-8	TRBJ2-5	13	.	TGTGCCAGCAGCTTTGCCGACCAGGGGACCCAGTACTTC	CASSFADQGTQYF
.	TRBV18	TRBJ1-1	14	.	TGTGCCAGCTCACCGATACAGAGGAACACTGAAGCTTTCTTT	CASSPIQRNTEAFF
.	TRBV9	TRBJ2-3	17	TRBD2	TGTGCCAGCAGCCCAAAGGCTAGCGGGGGGGCTGGGAATACGCAGTATTTT	CASSPKASGGAGNTQYF
few	TRBV29-1	TRBJ1-1	15	.	TGCAGCGTGGGAGGTGGGGGGTCCGTAAACACTGAAGCTTTCTTT	CSVGGGGSVNTEAFF
.	TRBV7-3	TRBJ2-1	15	TRBD2	TGTGCCAGCAGTTTAACTAGCGGGGGGGCCAGGGAGCAGTTCTTC	CASSLTSGGAREQFF
few	TRBV27	TRBJ2-7	15	TRBD2	TGTGCCAGCCGGAGAGGGAGGGGTAGCTCCTACGAGCAGTACTTC	CASRRGRGSSYEQYF
.	TRBV9	TRBJ2-7	15	TRBD2	TGTGCCAGCAGCCGAGCGGGGGACGGATACTACGAGCAGTACTTC	CASSRAGDGYYEQYF
.	TRBV30	TRBJ2-1	14	.	TGTGCCTGGAGTTGGGACTCCGTCTACAATGAGCAGTTCTTC	CAWSWDSVYNEQFF
.	TRBV7-9	TRBJ2-3	18	TRBD1	TGTGCCAGCAGCCCCAGGGACAGGGGAATGCAGAGCACAGATACGCAGTATTTT	CASSPRDRGMQSTDTQYF
.	TRBV29-1	TRBJ2-7	12	.	TGCAGCGTTGAATTAAACTACTCGGAGCAGTACTTC	CSVELNYSEQYF
.	TRBV29-1	TRBJ1-4	12	.	TGCAGCGCTCGCGGACTTAATGAAAAACTGTTTTTT	CSARGLNEKLFF
.	TRBV18	TRBJ1-5	15	.	TGTGCCAGCTCACCATCTTTCGGGGGCAATCAGCCCCAGCATTTT	CASSPSFGGNQPQHF
.	TRBV7-8	TRBJ2-1	14	.	TGTGCCAGCAGCTTCGGGCAGGGCCGGGTTGAGCAGTTCTTC	CASSFGQGRVEQFF
.	TRBV28	TRBJ1-6	14	.	TGTGCCAGCAGCCCCGTGGGGGCTAATTCACCCCTCCACTTT	CASSPVGANSPLHF
.	TRBV11-2	TRBJ1-5	13	.	TGTGCCAGCAGCTTGGGCAGGGATCAGCCCCAGCATTTT	CASSLGRDQPQHF
.	TRBV7-2	TRBJ2-7	15	TRBD1	TGTGCCAGCAGCTTCGACAGGGCGAGCTCCTACGAGCAGTACTTC	CASSFDRASSYEQYF
.	TRBV15	TRBJ2-2	17	TRBD1	TGTGCCACCAGCAGAGAGCCAGGGACAGCGAACACCGGGGAGCTGTTTTTT	CATSREPGTANTGELFF
once	TRBV4-1	TRBJ2-3	20	TRBD2	TGCGCCAGCAGCCGCTTGGGACTAGCGGGGGGGCCTTCTAGCACAGATACGCAGTATTTT	CASSRLGLAGGPSSTDTQYF
.	TRBV3-1/TRBV3-2	TRBJ2-1	14	TRBD2	TGTGCCAGCAGTTCGGGACTAGCGGGAGGTGAGCAGTTCTTC	CASSSGLAGGEQFF
.	TRBV6-5	TRBJ2-7	15	TRBD1	TGTGCCAGCGGGGAGGCCGGGACAGGGGCCTACGAGCAGTACTTC	CASGEAGTGAYEQYF
few	TRBV5-1	TRBJ2-3	18	TRBD1	TGCGCCAGCAGCTCAATCCGGGACAGGGGGGTTGGCACAGATACGCAGTATTTT	CASSSIRDRGVGTDTQYF
.	TRBV19	TRBJ2-7	15	TRBD1	TGTGCCAGTAAGCGAACTGGGACAGGGACGTACGAGCAGTACTTC	CASKRTGTGTYEQYF